This TCR beta chain was obtained from a study of blood T cell repertoires in COVID-19. Study background: Nucleic acid was either cDNA or gDNA, and it came from T cells, B-cell-depleted T cells, or PBMCs.

CDR1 is MNHEY, CDR2 SVGAGI, per germline. The CDR3 extends over 14 amino acids. The J segment lost 8 bases and the V segment lost 5 bases, leaving 5 bases of the junction unmatched. Original processing methods: Amplifying reference gene primers gave estimates of nucleated cell counts. The assay was immunoSEQ multiplex PCR, and TCRdb's table has in-frame clones only and misses some. V, J and clone size reflect that table, while D and trimming were determined from the DNA. This sample has 200,000 to 300,000 clones; about nine tenths occur once, and the top ten carry roughly 3.9%. The specimen was peripheral blood. The chain joins TRBV6-5 to TRBJ1-4; TRBD1 aligns across 10 bases. The receptor comes from a woman aged 40 to 50 with acute or convalescent COVID-19. The CDR3 loop reads CASSLGTGEEKLFF. CDR3 sequence (DNA): TGTGCCAGCAGTCTCGGGACAGGGGAGGAAAAACTGTTTTTT.